The sequence of this T cell receptor beta chain was determined in a study of T cell repertoires in cytomegalovirus infection. Across the study: Shared public TCR beta signatures pointed to both CMV infection and a matching HLA type.

TCRdb recomputed calls from the reads with MiXCR, one row per CDR3 protein. The sample lists 740,000 or so distinct CDR3 sequences, about a third seen once, with 2.5% to 3.5% in the top ten. Germline loops: CDR1 LNHDA, CDR2 SQIVND (reference sequence). With V trimmed by 6 bases and J by 5 bases, 9 bases remained unmatched. The CDR3 runs 15 residues. The TCR sequence derives from a human donor in good health (CMV status not recorded). Some clones in this sample may be carry-over from other donors' samples. The source material was PBMCs. The chain has TRBV19 and TRBJ1-1; 10 nucleotides agree with TRBD1. The CDR3 region has the DNA TGTGCCAGTAGGGGACAGGGGCGCAGGAGTACTGAAGCTTTCTTT. It encodes CASRGQGRRSTEAFF.